One sample yielded the 11 T cell receptor beta chains listed below, sequenced in a study of blood T cell repertoires in COVID-19. Assay used: immunoSEQ multiplex PCR; TCRdb lists only in-frame clones, some missing. Among 240,000 or so clones listed, nearly 90% were seen once. Sample: peripheral blood. These receptors were taken from a woman aged 30 to 39 with acute or convalescent COVID-19.

The rearrangement links TRBV4-3 to TRBJ1-2; tentatively, D is TRBD1 (5 bases). Germline V lookup: CDR1 LGHNA, CDR2 YSLEER. V gave up 1 base and J gave up 2 bases, with 8 bases separating them. The CDR3 sequence is 14 residues long. CDR3 DNA sequence: TGCGCCAGCAGCCAAGTGGGGGGGAACTATGGCTACACCTTC. This codes for CASSQVGGNYGYTF.

Of note for this clone: The junction and the germline gene differ at one end; a read error may be behind it. The chain has TRBV7-7 and TRBJ2-1; 7 nucleotides agree with TRBD2. CDR3 size: 16 residues. Germline V gene lookup returns CDR1 SSHAT and CDR2 FNYEAQ (reference sequence). CDR3 loop: CASSPDGGSYDNEQFF. CDR3 DNA sequence: TGTGCTAGCAGTCCGGATGGCGGGAGTTATGACAATGAGCAGTTCTTC.

The V call is TRBV5-1, the J call TRBJ2-2; a possible D gene is TRBD2 (5 bases). This CDR3 comprises 14 residues. The V gene lost 7 bases and the J gene lost 3 bases, with 13 bases spanning the gap. Germline V lookup: CDR1 SGHRS, CDR2 YFSETQ. CDR3 DNA: TGCGCCAGCGGCCCCGACGGGGACACCGGGGAGCTGTTTTTT. Translating it yields CASGPDGDTGELFF.

Concerning this clone: Different DNA sequences within this sample yield the same CDR3. The V and J genes are TRBV12-3 or TRBV12-4 and TRBJ1-5; D gene ambiguous. The CDR3 runs to 13 residues. V was shortened by 2 bases and J by 2 bases, with 4 bases between the two germline ends. CDR3 residues: CASSLRGNQPQHF. CDR3 sequence (DNA): TGTGCCAGCAGTTTACGTGGCAATCAGCCCCAGCATTTT.

This chain links TRBV27 with TRBJ1-6; D remains ambiguous. Trimming took 10 bases from V and 4 from J, leaving 17 bases between them. CDR1 is MNHEY and CDR2 is SMNVEV in the germline V gene (reference sequence). This CDR3 has 15 amino acids. CDR3: CATSAGYGYNSPLHF. CDR3 DNA: TGTGCCACCTCGGCGGGATACGGATATAATTCACCCCTCCACTTT.

This chain connects TRBV5-6 to TRBJ2-3; possible D gene TRBD2, 5 bases. The CDR3 has 14 amino acids. V lost 1 base to trimming and J lost 2 bases, with 8 bases between them. Per the germline V gene, CDR1 is SGHDT and CDR2 is YYEEEE. CDR3 residues: CASSLISDTDTQYF. CDR3 DNA: TGTGCCAGCAGCTTGATTAGCGACACAGATACGCAGTATTTT.

The V and J genes are TRBV30 and TRBJ2-3, with TRBD2 identical over 10 bases. The CDR3 length is 15 residues. CDR1 is GTSNPN, CDR2 SVGIG, per germline (reference sequence). V shed 3 bases and J 3 bases; nucleotides not matched to a gene: 6. Here the CDR3 reads CAWSLAGALTDTQYF. CDR3 nucleotide sequence: TGTGCCTGGAGCCTAGCGGGAGCCCTTACAGATACGCAGTATTTT.

Only a few counts were recorded for this clone. The CDR3 sequence is CASSISSGQGSYEQYF. In nucleotides, the CDR3 is TGTGCCAGCAGCATATCTAGCGGGCAAGGCTCCTACGAGCAGTACTTC. The V call is TRBV5-6, the J call TRBJ2-7, with 8 bases lining up with TRBD2. With V trimmed by 4 bases and J by 0 bases, 9 bases remained unmatched. Germline V gene lookup returns CDR1 SGHDT and CDR2 YYEEEE. There are 16 residues in the CDR3.

This clone was recorded at least ten times. The CDR3 protein is CASSSRWLSGELFF. CDR3 bases: TGTGCCAGCAGCTCCCGTTGGTTGAGCGGGGAGCTGTTTTTT. V usage is TRBV7-9 and J usage is TRBJ2-2, with no clear D. Trimming took off 4 bases at V and 7 bases at J, with 13 bases between the two ends. The germline gives CDR1 SEHNR, CDR2 FQNEAQ (reference sequence). The CDR3 sequence is 14 residues long.

The V call is TRBV19, the J call TRBJ1-5, with a weak D call TRBD1 (5 bases). CDR1 is LNHDA and CDR2 is SQIVND in the germline V gene (reference sequence). The germline V and J ends were trimmed by 7 bases and 4 bases, with 14 bases remaining between them. The CDR3 runs 14 residues. The CDR3 bases are TGTGCCAGTACCGACGGCGACAGAAATCAGCCCCAGCATTTT. Protein product: CASTDGDRNQPQHF.

In nucleotides, the CDR3 is TGTGCCAGCAGTTTATTCGACGGGGAGGCCCAGCATTTT. Translated: CASSLFDGEAQHF. This chain joins TRBV27 and TRBJ1-5; D is uncertain. The CDR3 contains 13 residues. Germline CDR1 reads MNHEY; CDR2 reads SMNVEV (reference sequence). The ends were cut back, 1 base at V and 11 bases at J, with 12 bases in the middle.